This T cell receptor beta chain came from a study of Ad26.COV2.S vaccination and SARS-CoV-2 variants. Turning to the study itself: Intramuscular Ad26.COV2.S doses were given once or twice, 56 days apart. Broader study findings: People who got the vaccine or the placebo had similar non-spike TCR breadth. Assessments of TCR breadth and depth may have underestimated the total T cell responses.

Regarding treatment: about 20 received Ad26.COV2.S at low or high dose, single or two shots; about 5 received placebo; per-sample allocation not given. Sampling took place 63 days after the first vaccine or placebo injection. Vaccine was an Ad26 vector expressing Wuhan-strain SARS-CoV-2 spike. Per germline, CDR1 GTSNPN and CDR2 SVGIG (reference sequence). This CDR3 region has 12 residues. The ends were cut back, 1 base at V and 5 bases at J, with 8 bases in the middle. Points on this clone: Its specificity is not known.

Assay: immunoSEQ multiplex PCR; the TCRdb copy retains only in-frame clones and omits some. The table has some 390,000 clones, around nine tenths seen once; the top ten hold about 2%. This sequence joins TRBV30 and TRBJ1-2; D is uncertain. Here the sequenced sample was peripheral blood, taken in a trial of Ad26.COV2.S vaccine versus placebo. This clonotype was sampled from a person between 18 and 59 years old who received the Ad26.COV2.S COVID-19 vaccine or a placebo. CDR3 in DNA: TGTGCCTGGAGTGGAAGGATATATGGCTACACCTTC. Translation: CAWSGRIYGYTF. Full variable domain (missing parts from reference TRBV30 and TRBJ1-2): SQTIHQWPATLVQPVGSPLSLECTVEGTSNPNLYWYRQAAGRGLQLLFYSVGIGQISSEVPQNLSASRPQDRQFILSSKKLLLSDSGFYLCAWSGRIYGYTFGSGTRLTVV.